The clone carrying this TCR beta chain appeared once. One end of the junction fails to match germline, which may point to a read error. The same CDR3 is also encoded by other DNA sequences in this sample. This entry belongs to a study of blood T cell repertoires in COVID-19. Study as a whole: Specimens from acute and convalescent COVID-19 originated in the United States, Italy and Spain. The analysed material was cDNA or gDNA that came from T cells, B-cell-depleted T cells, or PBMCs.

In the authors' methods: Nucleated cell number was recorded as an estimate derived from reference gene primer amplification. Clones were read by immunoSEQ multiplex PCR, and TCRdb kept only the in-frame ones, dropping some. V and J calls and clone size come straight from that table; D and trimming were deduced from the DNA. The sample contains about 73,000 clones, around four fifths of which appear only once. The CDR3 contains 15 residues. The germline V gene has CDR1 SGHTA and CDR2 FQGTGA. This chain uses TRBV7-3 with TRBJ2-1; TRBD2 matches at 13 bases. This clonotype was obtained from a man between 45 and 60 years old with active COVID-19. The sequenced sample was peripheral blood. CDR3 sequence (DNA): TGTGCCAGCAGCCTAACTAGCGGGGGGGGGAATGAGCAGTTCTTC. It specifies CASSLTSGGGNEQFF.